The text below deals with one TCR beta chain. These data belong to a study of blood T cell repertoires in COVID-19. Study information: The United States, Italy and Spain supplied acute and convalescent COVID-19 samples. PBMCs, B-cell-depleted T cells, or T cells were the source of the cDNA or gDNA that made up the material.

Unmatched junction bases numbered 6, after V lost 11 bases and J lost 6 bases. In germline, CDR1 is SNHLY, CDR2 FYNNEI. There are 11 residues in the CDR3. Original handling: Estimated nucleated cell counts came from reference gene primer amplification. Only in-frame clones appear in the TCRdb table, and some are missing; sequencing was by immunoSEQ multiplex PCR. V and J calls and clone size are those listed in that table; D and trimming were worked out from the DNA. The sample shows 100,000 or so clones, roughly 90% of them seen only once. The sample taken for sequencing was peripheral blood. The genes are TRBV2 and TRBJ1-1; TRBD1 matches 7 bases. The receptor comes from a man aged 60 to 69 with acute or convalescent COVID-19. The CDR3 region is CAEGGAPEAFF. In DNA, the CDR3 is TGTGCCGAAGGGGGCGCTCCTGAAGCTTTCTTT.